This TCR beta chain comes out of a study of T cell responses to AZD1222 COVID-19 vaccine. This clone was seen a single time. Sequencing was performed with immunoSEQ multiplex PCR; in TCRdb, only in-frame clones are kept and a portion is missing. The sample has about 100,000 clones, about nine tenths seen once. The germline V and J ends were trimmed by 1 base and 4 bases, with 12 bases remaining between them. This CDR3 region has 15 residues. Germline lookup yields CDR1 SGHNT and CDR2 YYREEE (reference sequence). The sample consisted of peripheral blood, taken on day 0 of AZD1222 vaccination. This TCR was recovered from an adult in good health. J is TRBJ1-3 and V is TRBV5-4, with D maybe TRBD1 (5 bases). DNA for the CDR3: TGTGCCAGCAGCTTGATCGGGGGTTCGGGAAACACCATATATTTT. It encodes CASSLIGGSGNTIYF. Full variable domain (rest looked up from reference TRBV5-4 and TRBJ1-3): ETGVTQSPTHLIKTRGQQVTLRCSSQSGHNTVSWYQQALGQGPQFIFQYYREEENGRGNFPPRFSGLQFPNYSSELNVNALELDDSALYLCASSLIGGSGNTIYFGEGSWLTVV.